Below, 11 T cell receptor beta chains from the same sample are listed, as sequenced in a study of T cells in localized non-small cell lung cancer (TCRdb year 2020). Library preparation was by the immunoSEQ multiplex PCR assay. TCRdb limited this immuneACCESS table to in-frame rearrangements with V and J called. A share of clones is missing; checked studies link under half to unresolved V genes, and the rest is unexplained. This sample comprises some 17,000 clones, around 89% of them detected only once. The leading ten clones occupy more than 0.95% of the sample. The sequencing here drew on peripheral blood mononuclear cells, taken before any cancer treatment. The receptors here all came from a woman aged 40-69 years with stage III lung adenocarcinoma.

The V call is TRBV5-4, the J call TRBJ1-2; D is unclear. The CDR3 extends over 13 amino acids. Per germline, CDR1 SGHNT and CDR2 YYREEE (reference sequence). The ends were cut back, 6 bases at V and 7 bases at J, with 16 bases in the middle. CDR3 in amino acids: CASTPTGVGGYTF. CDR3 in DNA: TGTGCCAGCACCCCAACTGGGGTTGGTGGCTACACCTTC.

This clone is a singleton in its sample. The CDR3 DNA reads TGTGCCAGCAGTCGAAGAGCCGGGCCCGAGAAGTGGAATGAGCAGTTCTTC. Amino acids: CASSRRAGPEKWNEQFF. J is TRBJ2-1 and V is TRBV7-2; D not resolved. The CDR3 totals 17 residues. Germline V gives CDR1 SGHTA, CDR2 FQGNSA. V lost 6 bases and J lost 7, with 25 bases in between.

The gene calls are TRBV7-9 and TRBJ2-2; 8 bases are a match to TRBD1. There are 17 residues in the CDR3. Trimming at V came to 5 bases and at J to 4 bases, leaving 12 bases not matched to a gene. Germline V CDR1 and CDR2: SEHNR, FQNEAQ (reference sequence). The CDR3 DNA follows: TGTGCCAGCAGCCTCGACTGGACAGGGCTAGGCACCGGGGAGCTGTTTTTT. Translated, it gives CASSLDWTGLGTGELFF.

The rearrangement joins TRBV19 to TRBJ2-6, with D unclear. Trimming took off 7 bases at V and 0 bases at J, with 10 bases between the two ends. Germline loops: CDR1 LNHDA, CDR2 SQIVND (reference sequence). CDR3 length equals 15 residues. This CDR3 reads CASKASFSGANVLTF. For the CDR3, the DNA is TGTGCCAGTAAGGCGTCTTTCTCTGGGGCCAACGTCCTGACTTTC.

The gene calls are TRBV19 and TRBJ1-3; D remains unclear. The CDR3 covers 15 residues. CDR1 is LNHDA and CDR2 is SQIVND in the germline V gene (reference sequence). The V gene lost 5 bases and the J gene lost 0 bases, with 11 bases spanning the gap. The CDR3 DNA reads TGTGCCAGTAGTGGCAGCCTGAGCTCTGGAAACACCATATATTTT. This translates into CASSGSLSSGNTIYF.

The chain joins TRBV11-1 to TRBJ2-1; D possibly corresponds to TRBD2 (6 bases). This CDR3 has 15 amino acids. Germline V gene lookup returns CDR1 SGHAT and CDR2 FQDESV (reference sequence). V lost 4 bases and J lost 7, with 17 bases in between. CDR3 region: CASSSLARQVNEQFF. The CDR3 DNA is TGTGCCAGCAGCTCGCTAGCGCGGCAAGTGAATGAGCAGTTCTTC.

V is TRBV28 and J is TRBJ1-1; D may be TRBD1 (5 bases). Germline V gives CDR1 MDHEN, CDR2 SYDVKM. Deletions cut 5 bases from V and 0 bases from J, with 10 bases between. CDR3 size: 14 residues. The CDR3 region has the DNA TGTGCCAGCAGTCCCCAGGGCCTGAACACTGAAGCTTTCTTT. This sequence encodes CASSPQGLNTEAFF.

The V gene is TRBV2, the J gene TRBJ1-1; D is unclear. Germline assignment: CDR1 SNHLY and CDR2 FYNNEI. CDR3 length: 12 residues. V was pared by 5 bases and J by 7 bases, with 11 bases between. The CDR3 nucleotides read TGTGCCAGCAGTAAGATTGACGGTGAAGCTTTCTTT. As protein: CASSKIDGEAFF.

The J gene is TRBJ1-1, the V gene TRBV9, with D hard to call. Looked up from germline, CDR1 is SGDLS and CDR2 is YYNGEE. Trimming took 0 bases from V and 1 from J, leaving 7 bases between them. This CDR3 is built from 14 residues. CDR3 DNA: TGTGCCAGCAGCGTAGGTGGCGCGAACACTGAAGCTTTCTTT. Its translation: CASSVGGANTEAFF.

This clone was counted a few times. The V call is TRBV14, the J call TRBJ1-3; possibly TRBD1 for D (6 bases). The CDR3 covers 16 residues. Between the trimmed V and J ends, which lost 1 base and 4 bases, there was a span of 14 bases. Germline V gives CDR1 SGHDN, CDR2 FVKESK. CDR3 loop: CASSQGRGTGGNTIYF. The CDR3 nucleotides are TGTGCCAGCAGCCAAGGAAGAGGCACAGGGGGAAACACCATATATTTT.

The gene calls are TRBV7-2 and TRBJ1-2; TRBD1 matches at 7 bases. Unmatched junction bases numbered 4, after V lost 0 bases and J lost 6 bases. The CDR3 is made up of 14 amino acids. Germline loops: CDR1 SGHTA, CDR2 FQGNSA. The CDR3: CASSLAGQGDGYTF. CDR3 nucleotide sequence: TGTGCCAGCAGCTTAGCGGGGCAGGGGGATGGCTACACCTTC.